A single sample is the source of the 31 T cell receptor beta chains below, sequenced in a study of blood T cell repertoires in COVID-19. Sequenced by immunoSEQ multiplex PCR; TCRdb stores in-frame clones only, minus some. This sample has about 39,000 clones, with roughly 92% found just once. The sample comprised peripheral blood. These receptor sequences come from a man between 50 and 59 years old with active COVID-19.

The genes are TRBV6-2 or TRBV6-3 and TRBJ2-5; D might be TRBD1 (6 bases). The CDR3 covers 14 residues. Germline V gives CDR1 MNHEY, CDR2 SVGEGT. The V and J ends lost 6 bases and 5 bases respectively, with 16 bases between them. The CDR3 sequence: CASSAQGQGETQYF. The CDR3 DNA reads TGTGCCAGCAGCGCCCAGGGGCAGGGGGAGACCCAGTACTTC.

This chain uses TRBV12-5 with TRBJ2-7; 10 bases are shared with TRBD2. J was trimmed by 7 bases and V by 4 bases; bases with no gene match: 16. The germline V gene has CDR1 LGHNT and CDR2 FRNRAP. The CDR3 runs 17 residues. The CDR3 DNA sequence: TGTGCTAGTGGTTCGAGTGGTAGCGGGAGGTTGACGGGGGAGCAGTACTTC. Protein sequence: CASGSSGSGRLTGEQYF.

The V gene is TRBV19, the J gene TRBJ1-5; 10 bases map to TRBD1. This CDR3 spans 15 amino acids. The germline V gene has CDR1 LNHDA and CDR2 SQIVND (reference sequence). V gave up 5 bases and J gave up 4 bases; unmatched junction bases: 5. The CDR3 protein is CASSRGTGENQPQHF. The CDR3, as DNA: TGTGCCAGTAGTCGCGGGACAGGGGAAAATCAGCCCCAGCATTTT.

This chain links TRBV5-1 with TRBJ2-7; 8 bases fit TRBD1. V lost 4 bases, J lost 3 bases, and 6 bases stayed unmatched. The CDR3 loop spans 14 amino acids. Germline-derived CDR1 and CDR2 are SGHRS and YFSETQ. DNA of the CDR3: TGCGCCAGCAGCAGCCGGACAGGGAGCTACGAGCAGTACTTC. Residues: CASSSRTGSYEQYF. The full variable domain, in which reference TRBV5-1 and TRBJ2-7 provide the parts outside the CDR3, is KAGVTQTPRYLIKTRGQQVTLSCSPISGHRSVSWYQQTPGQGLQFLFEYFSETQRNKGNFPGRFSGRQFSNSRSEMNVSTLELGDSALYLCASSSRTGSYEQYFGPGTRLTVT.

J is TRBJ1-1 and V is TRBV7-2; TRBD1 matches 8 bases. Trimming took 5 bases from V and 1 from J; bases not matched to a gene: 3. This CDR3 region has 14 residues. Germline CDR1 is SGHTA and CDR2 is FQGNSA. CDR3 in amino acids: CASSPDRANTEAFF. In DNA, the CDR3 is TGTGCCAGCAGCCCGGACAGGGCGAACACTGAAGCTTTCTTT. Full variable domain (remainder filled in from reference TRBV7-2 and TRBJ1-1): GAGVSQSPSNKVTEKGKDVELRCDPISGHTALYWYRQSLGQGLEFLIYFQGNSAPDKSGLPSDRFSAERTGGSVSTLTIQRTQQEDSAVYLCASSPDRANTEAFFGQGTRLTVV.

This clone has a single count. This rearrangement joins TRBV7-8 to TRBJ2-2, with 9 positions matching TRBD2. The germline CDR1 and CDR2 sequences are SGHVS and FQNEAQ. The CDR3 runs to 18 residues. V lost 2 bases, J lost 4 bases, and 11 bases stayed unmatched. The CDR3 loop is CASSLHLRREGLTGELFF. In DNA form, the CDR3 reads TGTGCCAGCAGCTTACACTTAAGGCGGGAGGGCCTCACCGGGGAGCTGTTTTTT.

The rearrangement uses TRBV5-6 and TRBJ1-4; D may be TRBD1 (5 bases). This CDR3 is built from 15 residues. Trimming took 4 bases from V and 7 from J, leaving 17 bases between them. Per germline, CDR1 SGHDT and CDR2 YYEEEE. The CDR3 DNA reads as TGTGCCAGCAGCCCTACAGGAATTCAGAGTGAAAAACTGTTTTTT. Amino acid sequence: CASSPTGIQSEKLFF.

The rearrangement uses TRBV6-6 and TRBJ2-3; 7 nucleotides line up with TRBD1. From germline, CDR1 is MNHNY and CDR2 SVGAGI (reference sequence). Germline trimming cut 5 bases from V and 6 bases from J; bases unmatched to any gene: 2. The CDR3 runs to 12 residues. The CDR3 DNA reads TGTGCCAGCAGTGGACAGGTTGATACGCAGTATTTT. This translates into CASSGQVDTQYF.

This clone was detected once. The chain recombines TRBV5-1 with TRBJ2-2; D ambiguous. The germline CDR1 and CDR2 sequences are SGHRS and YFSETQ. The length of the CDR3 is 14 residues. V gave up 0 bases and J gave up 13 bases, with 16 bases separating them. The CDR3 region is CASSLVGSSSRLFF. CDR3 bases: TGCGCCAGCAGCTTGGTCGGCTCTAGTAGTCGGCTGTTTTTT.

The chain links TRBV12-3 or TRBV12-4 to TRBJ2-5, with 7 bases matching TRBD1. The junction had 6 bases not matched to a gene; V was cut back by 3 bases and J by 11 bases. CDR3 length: 12 amino acids. The CDR3 nucleotides are TGTGCCAGCAGTTTCAGACAGGGTAAGCAGTACTTC. As protein: CASSFRQGKQYF.

This clone showed up just once. V usage is TRBV11-3 and J usage is TRBJ2-1; 8 bases map to TRBD2. CDR3 size: 12 residues. Germline V gene data show CDR1 as SGHNT and CDR2 as YENEEA. V shed 3 bases, J shed 11 bases, and the junction held 3 bases outside the gene matches. The CDR3 DNA follows: TGTGCCAGCAGCTTTGAGCGGGGGAAGCAGTTCTTC. Encoded protein: CASSFERGKQFF.

This chain uses TRBV6-5 with TRBJ1-6; tentative D call: TRBD1 (6 bases). Germline CDR1 MNHEY, CDR2 SVGAGI. The CDR3 runs 15 residues. V dropped 7 bases and J dropped 6 bases, with 16 bases sitting between them. CDR3 sequence: CASKPRRDINSPLHF. The CDR3 region has the DNA TGTGCCAGCAAACCCCGACGGGACATTAATTCACCCCTCCACTTT.

This chain connects TRBV7-8 to TRBJ1-1; 7 positions agree with TRBD1. The CDR3 has 15 amino acids. CDR1 and CDR2 from the germline V gene are SGHVS and FQNEAQ. V was clipped by 5 bases and J by 4 bases; unmatched bases: 10. CDR3 amino acids: CASSPQQGLTTEAFF. CDR3 nucleotides: TGTGCCAGCAGCCCGCAACAGGGGTTGACCACTGAAGCTTTCTTT.

This rearrangement joins TRBV5-1 to TRBJ2-5; maybe TRBD1 (6 bases). The CDR3 loop spans 13 amino acids. Germline loops: CDR1 SGHRS, CDR2 YFSETQ. The V end lost 7 bases, the J end lost 0 bases, and 10 bases lay between the germline ends. The CDR3 DNA follows: TGCGCCAGCGGACGGGACAACCAAGAGACCCAGTACTTC. This codes for CASGRDNQETQYF.

The V gene is TRBV3-1 (or the pseudogene TRBV3-2), the J gene TRBJ1-5; TRBD1 aligns across 9 bases. The length of the CDR3 is 16 residues. V lost 1 base, J lost 5 bases, and 6 bases stayed unmatched. Germline-derived CDR1 and CDR2 are LGHDT and YNNKEL (reference sequence). The CDR3 DNA reads TGTGCCAGCAGCCAAGGGGGACAGGGAAGACATCAGCCCCAGCATTTT. Its translation is CASSQGGQGRHQPQHF.

This chain joins TRBV10-1 and TRBJ2-7, with 9 positions matching TRBD1. Germline values: CDR1 WNHNN, CDR2 SYGVQD (reference sequence). V lost 6 bases, J lost 5 bases, and 8 bases stayed unmatched. The CDR3 contains 14 residues. The CDR3 here is CASRGDRVWDEQYF. The CDR3, as DNA: TGCGCCAGCAGGGGGGACAGGGTCTGGGACGAGCAGTACTTC.

CDR3 loop: CASSSSGAENQPQHF. In nucleotides, the CDR3 is TGTGCCAGCAGCTCCAGCGGGGCAGAGAATCAGCCCCAGCATTTT. The gene calls are TRBV7-9 and TRBJ1-5; maybe TRBD1 (5 bases). V lost 4 bases and J 4 bases, leaving 14 bases between the germline ends. The CDR3 sequence is 15 residues long. CDR1 and CDR2 (germline): SEHNR, FQNEAQ (reference sequence).

V gene TRBV7-3 combines with J gene TRBJ2-3, with 8 nucleotides matching TRBD1. The germline V gene encodes CDR1 SGHTA and CDR2 FQGTGA. The CDR3 contains 16 residues. The junction had 6 bases not matched to a gene; V was cut back by 0 bases and J by 4 bases. DNA of the CDR3: TGTGCCAGCAGCTTAACGGCGGCAGGGGGCGCAGATACGCAGTATTTT. Translating gives CASSLTAAGGADTQYF.

The chain employs TRBV4-2 and TRBJ1-6; 7 nucleotides match TRBD1. CDR3 length equals 17 residues. V was clipped by 1 base and J by 4 bases; unmatched bases: 7. Germline V lookup: CDR1 LGHNA, CDR2 YNFKEQ. CDR3 nucleotides: TGTGCCAGCAGCCAAGCCCGGACAGGAGGGTATAATTCACCCCTCCACTTT. Protein product: CASSQARTGGYNSPLHF.

This clone has only a few counts. The V call is TRBV18, the J call TRBJ2-1, with 7 bases identical to TRBD1. The CDR3 has 15 residues. Germline V gene lookup returns CDR1 KGHSH and CDR2 LQKENI. Trimming cost V 6 bases and J 5 bases; bases outside gene matches: 10. CDR3 nucleotides: TGTGCCAGCTCCGTAACCGGGACAGCTCACAATGAGCAGTTCTTC. It is translated as CASSVTGTAHNEQFF. The entire variable domain, with the rest obtained from reference TRBV18 and TRBJ2-1, is as follows: NAGVMQNPRHLVRRRGQEARLRCSPMKGHSHVYWYRQLPEEGLKFMVYLQKENIIDESGMPKERFSAEFPKEGPSILRIQQVVRGDSAAYFCASSVTGTAHNEQFFGPGTRLTVL.

V gene TRBV18 combines with J gene TRBJ2-1; TRBD1 matches at 9 bases. V shed 2 bases and J 4 bases; nucleotides not matched to a gene: 6. The germline CDR1 and CDR2 sequences are KGHSH and LQKENI. The length of the CDR3 is 16 residues. The CDR3 DNA reads TGTGCCAGCTCACCAATAACCGGACAGGGGTACAATGAGCAGTTCTTC. The encoded protein is CASSPITGQGYNEQFF.

V is TRBV6-2 or TRBV6-3 and J is TRBJ2-1, with TRBD2 identical over 9 bases. There are 15 residues in the CDR3. The germline V gene has CDR1 MNHEY and CDR2 SVGEGT. After removal of 6 bases from V and 8 bases from J, the junction contained 11 bases not matched to a gene. CDR3 sequence: CASSPPAGGPHEQFF. The CDR3 coding sequence is TGTGCCAGCAGCCCCCCCGCGGGGGGGCCCCATGAGCAGTTCTTC.

The chain recombines TRBV5-4 with TRBJ2-2; TRBD2 is a possible D gene (5 bases). The CDR3 sequence is 14 residues long. The V gene's germline CDR1 is SGHNT and CDR2 YYREEE (reference sequence). Trimming cost V 2 bases and J 4 bases, with 9 bases left between them. The CDR3 nucleotides read TGTGCCAGCAGCTTTCCGGGGAGCACCGGGGAGCTGTTTTTT. Amino acid sequence: CASSFPGSTGELFF. Based on the CDR3 plus reference TRBV5-4 and TRBJ2-2, the full variable domain is ETGVTQSPTHLIKTRGQQVTLRCSSQSGHNTVSWYQQALGQGPQFIFQYYREEENGRGNFPPRFSGLQFPNYSSELNVNALELDDSALYLCASSFPGSTGELFFGEGSRLTVL.

This sequence joins TRBV7-8 and TRBJ1-2; tentative D call: TRBD1 (5 bases). Germline V gene data show CDR1 as SGHVS and CDR2 as FQNEAQ. Trimming pared 5 bases from V and 6 bases from J, leaving 16 bases between. The CDR3 spans 14 residues. CDR3 sequence: CASSREGQVDGYTF. CDR3 bases: TGTGCCAGCAGCCGAGAGGGGCAGGTTGATGGCTACACCTTC.

V usage is TRBV19 and J usage is TRBJ2-1; D call uncertain. Germline V gene sequence: CDR1 LNHDA, CDR2 SQIVND (reference sequence). The CDR3 extends over 12 amino acids. V lost 5 bases, J lost 5 bases, and 7 bases lay in between. For the CDR3, the DNA is TGTGCCAGTAGTGTCTTAGACAATGAGCAGTTCTTC. It specifies CASSVLDNEQFF. The full variable domain, with the rest looked up from reference TRBV19 and TRBJ2-1, is DGGITQSPKYLFRKEGQNVTLSCEQNLNHDAMYWYRQDPGQGLRLIYYSQIVNDFQKGDIAEGYSVSREKKESFPLTVTSAQKNPTAFYLCASSVLDNEQFFGPGTRLTVL.

The rearrangement joins TRBV19 to TRBJ1-2, with 10 bases matching TRBD1. V lost 9 bases, J lost 8 bases, and 9 bases stayed unmatched. Germline V gives CDR1 LNHDA, CDR2 SQIVND (reference sequence). The CDR3 has 13 residues. CDR3 amino acids: CASTRDRGGGYTF. The DNA for the CDR3 is TGTGCCAGCACCCGGGACAGGGGAGGAGGCTACACCTTC.

The chain carries TRBV5-5 and TRBJ2-7; TRBD2 matches 10 bases. The V segment lost 2 bases and the J segment 5 bases; nucleotides outside the gene matches: 4. Germline CDR1 reads SGHKS; CDR2 reads YYEKEE (reference sequence). The CDR3 runs to 14 residues. The CDR3, as DNA: TGTGCCAGCAGCTTCTTTCTAGCGGGAGACGAGCAGTACTTC. Protein sequence: CASSFFLAGDEQYF.

This chain links TRBV2 with TRBJ1-2; D might be TRBD1 (5 bases). Trimming shortened V by 2 bases and J by 6 bases, and 10 bases separated the two germline ends. This CDR3 contains 13 residues. CDR1 and CDR2 (germline): SNHLY, FYNNEI. CDR3 region: CASSEMAGHGYTF. CDR3 DNA sequence: TGTGCCAGCAGTGAAATGGCAGGGCATGGCTACACCTTC.

The V and J genes are TRBV5-1 and TRBJ2-5; D unresolved. Germline V CDR1 and CDR2: SGHRS, YFSETQ. Trimming took 2 bases from V and 2 from J, leaving 7 bases between them. The length of the CDR3 is 13 residues. DNA for the CDR3: TGCGCCAGCAGCTTAACAGCACAAGAGACCCAGTACTTC. Translation gives CASSLTAQETQYF.

This clone was seen once. J is TRBJ1-1 and V is TRBV4-1; D not certain. CDR3 length equals 15 residues. V was shortened by 5 bases and J by 1 base, with 14 bases between the two germline ends. Germline V gene data show CDR1 as MGHRA and CDR2 as YSYEKL. CDR3 DNA sequence: TGCGCCAGCAGCAAATCCGGAACAGAGAACACTGAAGCTTTCTTT. Residues: CASSKSGTENTEAFF.

The chain joins TRBV2 to TRBJ2-7; a possible D gene is TRBD1 (6 bases). The ends were cut back, 6 bases at V and 0 bases at J, with 9 bases in the middle. Germline loops: CDR1 SNHLY, CDR2 FYNNEI. CDR3 length: 13 amino acids. CDR3: CASRRTDSYEQYF. CDR3 DNA sequence: TGTGCCAGCAGAAGGACAGACTCCTACGAGCAGTACTTC.